These T cell receptor beta chains were read from a single sample in a study of T cell responses to AZD1222 COVID-19 vaccine. Assay: immunoSEQ multiplex PCR; the TCRdb copy retains only in-frame clones and omits some. This table holds 150,000 or so clones, more than 70% found once. Material: peripheral blood, obtained on day 0 of MenACWY control vaccination. The receptors stem from an adult in good health. CDR3s include the opening cysteine and the closing phenylalanine or tryptophan. A D gene is named only where the DNA matches it firmly. Size values are once, few and many counts, or a class for expanded clones, and some rows have none.

D,size,J,V,DNA,CDR3
TRBD2,NA,TRBJ2-1,TRBV7-6,TGTGCCAGCAGCTTAGAGCGGGGGATACATGAGCAGTTCTTC,CASSLERGIHEQFF
TRBD1,NA,TRBJ1-6,TRBV5-1,TGCGCCAGCAGCTTGGGACAGGGAACAGGATCACCCCTCCACTTT,CASSLGQGTGSPLHF
NA,NA,TRBJ1-2,TRBV28,TGTGCCAGCAGTTCCCCCGGGAGGGACTATGGCTACACCTTC,CASSSPGRDYGYTF
NA,NA,TRBJ1-2,TRBV6-1,TGTGCCAGCAGTGACCCGGGGCGGTATGGTGACTATGGCTACACCTTC,CASSDPGRYGDYGYTF
NA,once,TRBJ1-2,TRBV3-1/TRBV3-2,TGTGCCAGCAGCCAAGAATGGTCGACTAACTATGGCTACACCTTC,CASSQEWSTNYGYTF
NA,NA,TRBJ1-1,TRBV25-1,TGTGCCAGCAGACAGGTAGGGGGCACTGAAGCTTTCTTT,CASRQVGGTEAFF
TRBD1,NA,TRBJ2-7,TRBV6-5,TGTGCCAGCAGCCGAGGACGGACAGGGGCCGAGCAGTACTTC,CASSRGRTGAEQYF
NA,NA,TRBJ2-7,TRBV5-5,TGTGCCAGCAGTAATCGCCGGGGTGGCGACGAGCAGTACTTC,CASSNRRGGDEQYF
TRBD1,NA,TRBJ2-1,TRBV7-8,TGTGCCAGCAGCACACAGGGGAATGAGCAGTTCTTC,CASSTQGNEQFF
NA,NA,TRBJ1-6,TRBV28,TGTGCCAGCAGTCCGGGACCGAATTCACCCCTCCACTTT,CASSPGPNSPLHF
NA,NA,TRBJ1-2,TRBV28,TGTGCCAGCACCCCGGGGTTCGGTTCCCGCGGAGGCTACACCTTC,CASTPGFGSRGGYTF
TRBD1,few,TRBJ2-1,TRBV11-3,TGTGCCAGCAGCTTAGTAGGACAGGACAATGAGCAGTTCTTC,CASSLVGQDNEQFF
NA,NA,TRBJ2-7,TRBV5-5,TGTGCCAGCAGCTTGGCGGGCGGGAAGCAGTACGAGCAGTACTTC,CASSLAGGKQYEQYF
NA,NA,TRBJ1-3,TRBV7-9,TGTGCCAGCAGCTTATACCAGGAAACCTCTGGAAACACCATATATTTT,CASSLYQETSGNTIYF
TRBD1,NA,TRBJ2-3,TRBV6-2/TRBV6-3,TGTGCCAGCAGTTTGCCGGACAGGGGGACAGATACGCAGTATTTT,CASSLPDRGTDTQYF
NA,NA,TRBJ1-6,TRBV6-6,TGTGCCAGCAGCTATAATTCACCCCTCCACTTT,CASSYNSPLHF
NA,NA,TRBJ2-3,TRBV18,TGTGCCAGCTCTCGACAGGCCCTTGGGGTAGATACGCAGTATTTT,CASSRQALGVDTQYF
NA,NA,TRBJ1-1,TRBV27,TGTGCCAGCAGTTGGGGATGGAGGGGGGAAAACACTGAAGCTTTCTTT,CASSWGWRGENTEAFF
NA,NA,TRBJ2-2,TRBV11-2,TGTGCCAGCAGCTTAGTTTCGGGCCCCGGGGAGCTGTTTTTT,CASSLVSGPGELFF
NA,once,TRBJ1-1,TRBV12-3/TRBV12-4,TGTGCCGTGGGGGACGGGGCGCGTAAAGCTTTCTTT,CAVGDGARKAFF
NA,NA,TRBJ2-3,TRBV7-8,TGTGCCAGCAGCTTAGCCAGGACAGATACGCAGTATTTT,CASSLARTDTQYF
NA,NA,TRBJ2-7,TRBV18,TGTGCCAGCTCACCACCGGGGCGGAGCTCCTACGAGCAGTACTTC,CASSPPGRSSYEQYF
NA,NA,TRBJ1-1,TRBV7-9,TGTGCCAGCAGCTTAGGAGGGGGGGCGCGGGACACTGAAGCTTTCTTT,CASSLGGGARDTEAFF